Each of the 27 T cell receptor beta chains below was sequenced from the same sample in a study of T cells in Graves' hyperthyroidism and ophthalmopathy. Regions amplified from RNA transcripts were the TCR beta CDR3 regions. Carried out on the TCR CDR3, a first-round RT-PCR used the HTBI primer set. Via MiXCR, TCRdb re-called the multiplex PCR reads, giving one row per CDR3 protein. The repertoire includes around 580,000 distinct CDR3 sequences, 40% to 55% of them detected once, and about 8.3% sits in the top ten. The sample consisted of peripheral blood or thyroid tissue (not recorded which). These receptors were collected from a woman aged 18 to 35 with Graves' hyperthyroidism.

The chain combines TRBV2 with TRBJ1-2, with TRBD1 identical over 8 bases. J gave up 2 bases and V 7 bases, and 6 bases lay outside the gene matches. The CDR3 consists of 14 residues. The germline V gene has CDR1 SNHLY and CDR2 FYNNEI. CDR3 sequence reads: CASNGQGGNYGYTF. In DNA, the CDR3 is TGTGCCAGCAATGGACAGGGTGGGAACTATGGCTACACCTTC.

The chain is built from TRBV10-3 and TRBJ1-6; 9 bases are shared with TRBD1. The CDR3 loop spans 14 amino acids. J was trimmed by 10 bases and V by 10 bases; bases with no gene match: 11. The germline V gene encodes CDR1 ENHRY and CDR2 SYGVKD. The CDR3 DNA sequence: TGTGCCAGCAGGCCGGGACAGGGTCGATCACCCCTCCACTTT. This translates into CASRPGQGRSPLHF.

Details on this clonotype: This sequence may be a read error, since a much larger clone differs from it by one base. The chain recombines TRBV20-1 with TRBJ1-5; no definite D call. The CDR3 spans 12 residues. Germline loops: CDR1 DFQATT, CDR2 SNEGSKA (reference sequence). Deletions cut 6 bases from V and 3 bases from J, with 9 bases between. CDR3 nucleotides: TGCAGTGCCCGGAGGCCCAATCAGCCCCAGCATTTT. As protein: CSARRPNQPQHF.

Comment on this clonotype: This may come from a read error, since a much larger clone is one base off. The CDR3 DNA reads as TGTGTCAGCAGCAGGGACAGGGGGAGGGCTTTCTTT. Translation gives CVSSRDRGRAFF. The rearrangement uses TRBV7-2 and TRBJ1-1; 11 bases agree with TRBD1. The CDR3 consists of 12 residues. Germline V gene lookup returns CDR1 SGHTA and CDR2 FQGNSA.

Many counts were recorded for this clonotype. The V gene is TRBV12-3 or TRBV12-4, the J gene TRBJ1-1, with D hard to call. This CDR3 spans 13 amino acids. Trimming left V 6 bases short and J 5 bases short, with 13 bases between. The CDR3 here is CASRHLRGTEAFF. CDR3 DNA sequence: TGTGCCAGCAGACACCTCCGGGGAACTGAAGCTTTCTTT.

This clonotype was observed at least ten times. The chain is built from TRBV13 and TRBJ1-2, with 10 positions matching TRBD1. This CDR3 contains 15 residues. From germline, CDR1 is PRHDT and CDR2 FYEKMQ (reference sequence). J was trimmed by 4 bases and V by 6 bases; bases with no gene match: 8. CDR3 in amino acids: CASSSGTGEPYGYTF. The CDR3 region has the DNA TGTGCCAGCAGTTCCGGGACAGGGGAACCCTATGGCTACACCTTC.

At least ten counts were recorded for this clonotype. J is TRBJ2-7 and V is TRBV5-8; weak D call: TRBD1 (6 bases). Per the germline V gene, CDR1 is SGHTS and CDR2 is YDEGEE. Trimming stripped 2 bases from V and 3 bases from J, with 12 bases between. The CDR3 is 14 amino acids. DNA for the CDR3: TGTGCCAGCAGCTTATTGGACAGTAGCTACGAGCAGTACTTC. Translating it yields CASSLLDSSYEQYF.

The chain recombines TRBV5-5 with TRBJ1-2; no firm D call. The CDR3 contains 18 residues. Trimming removed 4 bases from V and 2 bases from J, with 24 bases in between. Germline CDR1 is SGHKS and CDR2 is YYEKEE (reference sequence). The CDR3 coding sequence is TGTGCCAGCAGCCAAGTGTCGGCGATCAGGCGGATGAACTATGGCTACACCTTC. As protein: CASSQVSAIRRMNYGYTF. Full variable domain (remainder filled in from reference TRBV5-5 and TRBJ1-2): DAGVTQSPTHLIKTRGQQVTLRCSPISGHKSVSWYQQVLGQGPQFIFQYYEKEERGRGNFPDRFSARQFPNYSSELNVNALLLGDSALYLCASSQVSAIRRMNYGYTFGSGTRLTVV.

As regards this clonotype: A much bigger clone sits one base away, suggesting this may be a read error. The CDR3 nucleotides are TGTGCCAGCAGCTTATTCCTTCAGGGGCCCTCTAACTATGGCTACACCTTC. As protein: CASSLFLQGPSNYGYTF. The genes are TRBV7-4 and TRBJ1-2; possible D gene TRBD1, 6 bases. The CDR3 is 17 residues long. Germline assignment: CDR1 SGHVT and CDR2 SQSDAQ. V gave up 2 bases and J gave up 0 bases, with 16 bases separating them.

This chain uses TRBV27 with TRBJ2-7, with a tentative D call TRBD1 (6 bases). Trimming cost V 2 bases and J 0 bases, with 11 bases left between them. This CDR3 is 15 amino acids long. CDR1 and CDR2 from the germline V gene are MNHEY and SMNVEV (reference sequence). For the CDR3, the DNA is TGTGCCAGCAGTTTAAGGGGGACCCCCTCCTACGAGCAGTACTTC. Its translation is CASSLRGTPSYEQYF.

In its sample, this clonotype was seen many times. The V call is TRBV2, the J call TRBJ1-2; 10 bases align to TRBD1. The J segment lost 4 bases and the V segment lost 2 bases, leaving 7 bases of the junction unmatched. The CDR3 sequence is 16 residues long. Germline V gives CDR1 SNHLY, CDR2 FYNNEI. The CDR3 region is CASSETGTGVAYGYTF. The CDR3 DNA is TGTGCCAGCAGTGAAACCGGGACAGGGGTTGCCTATGGCTACACCTTC.

The table lists this clonotype with many counts. The rearrangement links TRBV3-1 to TRBJ1-1; 7 bases are shared with TRBD1. CDR3 length equals 14 residues. Germline CDR1 is LGHDT and CDR2 is YNNKEL (reference sequence). The V segment lost 4 bases and the J segment 11 bases; nucleotides outside the gene matches: 13. The CDR3 region is CASSRSLGTAGAFF. In DNA, the CDR3 is TGTGCCAGCAGCCGATCCCTTGGGACAGCAGGGGCTTTCTTT.

With respect to this clonotype: It may be a read error: a sequence one base away is much more abundant. The chain recombines TRBV5-1 with TRBJ1-2, with 10 bases that match TRBD1. Per the germline V gene, CDR1 is SGHRS and CDR2 is YFSETQ. This CDR3 has 16 residues. V lost 8 bases to trimming and J lost 3 bases; unmatched junction nucleotides: 13. The CDR3 DNA reads TGCGCCAGTCAAAGGGAGACAGGGGGCACCGACTATGGCTACACCTTC. Translated, it gives CASQRETGGTDYGYTF.

The sample holds many counts of this clonotype. The CDR3 coding sequence is TGCGCCAGCAGCTCCACGGGCCGAAATCAGCCCCAGCATTTT. Encoded protein: CASSSTGRNQPQHF. V and J are TRBV5-1 and TRBJ1-5, with D unresolved. The CDR3 loop spans 14 amino acids. V dropped 3 bases and J dropped 4 bases, with 11 bases sitting between them. CDR1 is SGHRS, CDR2 YFSETQ, per germline.

This clonotype was recorded a few times. V gene TRBV30 combines with J gene TRBJ1-1; D gene uncertain. Trimming took 4 bases from V and 6 from J, leaving 12 bases between them. The CDR3 extends over 12 amino acids. CDR1 is GTSNPN and CDR2 is SVGIG in the germline V gene (reference sequence). CDR3 region: CAWNSRRPEAFF. The CDR3 bases are TGTGCCTGGAACTCCAGGAGACCTGAAGCTTTCTTT.

This clonotype was detected only once. V and J are TRBV12-3 or TRBV12-4 and TRBJ2-5; a weak D match, TRBD2 (6 bases). V gave up 4 bases and J gave up 3 bases, with 6 bases separating them. The CDR3 runs to 12 residues. The CDR3 loop reads CASSWGEETQYF. The CDR3 coding sequence is TGTGCCAGCAGTTGGGGGGAAGAGACCCAGTACTTC.

V is TRBV7-9 and J is TRBJ2-2; TRBD1 matches at 11 bases. The ends lost 5 bases at V and 4 bases at J; junction bases unmatched: 3. Germline V CDR1 and CDR2: SEHNR, FQNEAQ (reference sequence). This CDR3 is 15 amino acids long. CDR3 protein: CASSRGQGVTGELFF. The CDR3, as DNA: TGTGCCAGCAGCAGGGGACAGGGGGTCACCGGGGAGCTGTTTTTT. The full variable domain, in which reference TRBV7-9 and TRBJ2-2 provide the parts outside the CDR3, is DTGVSQNPRHKITKRGQNVTFRCDPISEHNRLYWYRQTLGQGPEFLTYFQNEAQLEKSRLLSDRFSAERPKGSFSTLEIQRTEQGDSAMYLCASSRGQGVTGELFFGEGSRLTVL.

This clonotype was seen ten or more times. CDR3 in DNA: TGTGCCAGCAGCTTCGACGGGAGATCCTACGAGCAGTACTTC. The encoded protein is CASSFDGRSYEQYF. The chain uses TRBV7-2 and TRBJ2-7; D is perhaps TRBD2 (6 bases). This CDR3 is 14 amino acids long. Germline-derived CDR1 and CDR2 are SGHTA and FQGNSA. V was cut by 3 bases and J by 1 base, with 10 bases left in between. Filled out from reference TRBV7-2 and TRBJ2-7, the complete variable domain reads GAGVSQSPSNKVTEKGKDVELRCDPISGHTALYWYRQSLGQGLEFLIYFQGNSAPDKSGLPSDRFSAERTGGSVSTLTIQRTQQEDSAVYLCASSFDGRSYEQYFGPGTRLTVT.

This clonotype was seen many times. The chain combines TRBV12-3 or TRBV12-4 with TRBJ2-7, with 7 positions matching TRBD2. V trimming: 7 bases; J trimming: 0 bases; junction bases outside the gene matches: 6. The CDR3 contains 14 residues. The CDR3 DNA reads TGTGCCAGCACCCTAAGCGGGGTCTCCTACGAGCAGTACTTC. This translates into CASTLSGVSYEQYF.

This clonotype was detected many times. CDR3 residues: CASSDNHAGDYGYTF. Here the CDR3 DNA reads TGTGCCAGCAGTGACAACCACGCGGGGGACTATGGCTACACCTTC. This sequence joins TRBV2 and TRBJ1-2; D is perhaps TRBD1 (5 bases). V was pared by 3 bases and J by 3 bases, with 14 bases between. The germline CDR1 and CDR2 sequences are SNHLY and FYNNEI. The CDR3 has 15 residues.

This clonotype was seen at least ten times. The chain employs TRBV7-2 and TRBJ1-4; D not resolved. Trimming cost V 3 bases and J 0 bases, with 5 bases left between them. CDR3 size: 14 residues. CDR1 and CDR2 from the germline V gene are SGHTA and FQGNSA. CDR3 loop: CASSFSATNEKLFF. The CDR3, as DNA: TGTGCCAGCAGCTTCTCCGCAACTAATGAAAAACTGTTTTTT.

At least ten counts were recorded for this clonotype. V and J are TRBV3-1 and TRBJ2-5; D is perhaps TRBD1 (5 bases). CDR1 is LGHDT, CDR2 YNNKEL, per germline (reference sequence). V was shortened by 4 bases and J by 2 bases, with 11 bases between the two germline ends. This CDR3 comprises 14 residues. The CDR3 DNA follows: TGTGCCAGCAGCCCCAACCAGGGACAAGAGACCCAGTACTTC. Protein product: CASSPNQGQETQYF.

Ten or more counts support this clonotype. The gene calls are TRBV5-5 and TRBJ2-7; a possible D gene is TRBD1 (6 bases). The CDR3 contains 15 residues. V was trimmed by 0 bases and J by 0 bases, leaving 10 bases between them. Germline lookup yields CDR1 SGHKS and CDR2 YYEKEE (reference sequence). CDR3 nucleotide sequence: TGTGCCAGCAGCTTGGAAGGGACAAGCTCCTACGAGCAGTACTTC. Its translation: CASSLEGTSSYEQYF.

The J gene is TRBJ2-5, the V gene TRBV20-1; tentatively, D is TRBD2 (5 bases). V lost 3 bases and J lost 6, with 8 bases in between. CDR1 and CDR2 from the germline V gene are DFQATT and SNEGSKA (reference sequence). CDR3 size: 11 residues. Here the CDR3 reads CSAREVQTQYF. The CDR3 nucleotides read TGCAGTGCTAGGGAGGTGCAGACCCAGTACTTC.

The sample holds many counts of this clonotype. The genes are TRBV12-3 or TRBV12-4 and TRBJ1-4; D is perhaps TRBD1 (5 bases). The CDR3 is 13 residues long. V lost 6 bases, J lost 2 bases, and 7 bases lay in between. The CDR3 nucleotides are TGTGCCAGCAGAGACAGTACTAATGAAAAACTGTTTTTT. It is translated as CASRDSTNEKLFF.

This clonotype has ten or more counts. The chain couples TRBV7-9 to TRBJ2-7; no reliable D call. The CDR3 contains 14 residues. Germline V gene sequence: CDR1 SEHNR, CDR2 FQNEAQ (reference sequence). The V end was cut by 5 bases, the J end by 3 bases, with 14 bases between. CDR3 residues: CASSPRGGSYEQYF. The CDR3 DNA reads as TGTGCCAGCAGCCCCCGTGGCGGTAGCTACGAGCAGTACTTC.

The V gene is TRBV6-1, the J gene TRBJ2-2; D is tentatively TRBD1 or TRBD2 (5 bases each). Germline lookup yields CDR1 MNHNS and CDR2 SASEGT. With 5 bases removed from V and 8 bases from J, the gap between germline ends came to 18 bases. The CDR3 runs 15 residues. CDR3 DNA sequence: TGTGCCAGCAGTTACTCAGCGGCAGGGCGGGGGGAGCTGTTTTTT. It is translated as CASSYSAAGRGELFF.